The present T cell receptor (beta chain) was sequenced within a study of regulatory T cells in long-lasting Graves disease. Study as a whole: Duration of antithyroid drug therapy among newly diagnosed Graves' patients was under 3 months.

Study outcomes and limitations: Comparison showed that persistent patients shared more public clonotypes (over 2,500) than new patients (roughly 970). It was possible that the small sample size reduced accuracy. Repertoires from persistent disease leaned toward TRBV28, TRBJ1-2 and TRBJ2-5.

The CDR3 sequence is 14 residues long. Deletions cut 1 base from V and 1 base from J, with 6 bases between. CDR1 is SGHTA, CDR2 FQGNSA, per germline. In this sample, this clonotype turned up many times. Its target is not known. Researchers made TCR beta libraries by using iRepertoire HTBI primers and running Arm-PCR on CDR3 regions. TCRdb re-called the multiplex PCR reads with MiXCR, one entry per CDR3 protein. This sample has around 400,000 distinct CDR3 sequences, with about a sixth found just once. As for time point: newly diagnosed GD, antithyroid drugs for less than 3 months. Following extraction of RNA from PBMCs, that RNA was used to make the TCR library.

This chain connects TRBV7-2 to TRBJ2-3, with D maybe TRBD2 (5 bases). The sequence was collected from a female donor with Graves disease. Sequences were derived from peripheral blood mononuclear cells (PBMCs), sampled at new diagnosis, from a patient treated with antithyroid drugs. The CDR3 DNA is TGTGCCAGCAGCTTAGGTAGCGGCACAGATACGCAGTATTTT. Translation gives CASSLGSGTDTQYF.